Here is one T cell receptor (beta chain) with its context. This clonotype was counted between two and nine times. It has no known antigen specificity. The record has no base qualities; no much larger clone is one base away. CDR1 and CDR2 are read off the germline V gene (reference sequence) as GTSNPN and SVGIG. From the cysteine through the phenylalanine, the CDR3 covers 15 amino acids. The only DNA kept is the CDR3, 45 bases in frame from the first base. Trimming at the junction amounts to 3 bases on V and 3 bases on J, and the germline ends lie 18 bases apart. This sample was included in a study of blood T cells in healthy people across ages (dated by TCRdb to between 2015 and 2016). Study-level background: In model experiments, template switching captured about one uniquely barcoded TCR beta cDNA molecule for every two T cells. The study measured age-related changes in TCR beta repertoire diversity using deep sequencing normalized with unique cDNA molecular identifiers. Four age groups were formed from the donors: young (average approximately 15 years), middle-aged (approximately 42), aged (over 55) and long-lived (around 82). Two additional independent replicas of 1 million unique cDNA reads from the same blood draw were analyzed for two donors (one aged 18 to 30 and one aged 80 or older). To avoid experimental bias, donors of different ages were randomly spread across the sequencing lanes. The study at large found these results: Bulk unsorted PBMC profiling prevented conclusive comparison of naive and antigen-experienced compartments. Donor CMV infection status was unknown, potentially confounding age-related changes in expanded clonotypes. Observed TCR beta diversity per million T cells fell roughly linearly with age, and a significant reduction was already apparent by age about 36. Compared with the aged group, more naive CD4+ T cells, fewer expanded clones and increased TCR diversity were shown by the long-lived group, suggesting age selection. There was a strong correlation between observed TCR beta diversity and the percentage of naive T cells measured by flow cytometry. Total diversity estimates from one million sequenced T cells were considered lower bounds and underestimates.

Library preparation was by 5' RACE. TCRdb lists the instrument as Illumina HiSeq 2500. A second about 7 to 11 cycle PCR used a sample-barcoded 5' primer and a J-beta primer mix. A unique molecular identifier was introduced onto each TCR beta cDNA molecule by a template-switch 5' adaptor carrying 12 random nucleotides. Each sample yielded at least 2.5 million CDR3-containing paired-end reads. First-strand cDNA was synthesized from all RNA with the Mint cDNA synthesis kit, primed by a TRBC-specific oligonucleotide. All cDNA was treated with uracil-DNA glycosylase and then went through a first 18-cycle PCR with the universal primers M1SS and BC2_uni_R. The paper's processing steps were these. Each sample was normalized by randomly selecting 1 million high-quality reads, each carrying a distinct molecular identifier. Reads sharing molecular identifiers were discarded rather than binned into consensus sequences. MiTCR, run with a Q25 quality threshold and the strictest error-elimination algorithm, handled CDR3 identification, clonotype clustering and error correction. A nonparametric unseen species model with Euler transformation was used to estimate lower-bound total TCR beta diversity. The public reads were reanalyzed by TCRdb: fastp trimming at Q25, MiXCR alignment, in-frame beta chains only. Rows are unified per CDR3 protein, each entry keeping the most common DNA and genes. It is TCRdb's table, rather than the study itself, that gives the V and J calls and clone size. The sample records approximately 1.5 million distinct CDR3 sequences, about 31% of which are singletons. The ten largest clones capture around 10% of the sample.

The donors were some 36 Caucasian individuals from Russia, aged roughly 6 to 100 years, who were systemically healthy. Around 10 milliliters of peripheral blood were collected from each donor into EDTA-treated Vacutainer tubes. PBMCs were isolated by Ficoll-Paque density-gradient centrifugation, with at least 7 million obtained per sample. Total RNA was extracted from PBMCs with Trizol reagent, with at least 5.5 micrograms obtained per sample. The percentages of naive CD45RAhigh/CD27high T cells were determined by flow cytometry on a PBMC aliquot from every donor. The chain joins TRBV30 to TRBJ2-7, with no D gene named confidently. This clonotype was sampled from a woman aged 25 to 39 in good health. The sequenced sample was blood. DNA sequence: TGTGCCTGGAGGGCGATAGGGTCAGGTTTCTACGAGCAGTACTTC. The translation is CAWRAIGSGFYEQYF.